Following are 9 T cell receptor beta chains from one sample sequenced in a study of regulatory T cells in long-lasting Graves disease. Arm-PCR of CDR3 regions and iRepertoire HTBI primers were the basis on which TCR beta libraries were built. TCRdb re-analysed the multiplex PCR reads in MiXCR, keeping a single row per CDR3 protein. The sample comprises around 510,000 distinct CDR3 sequences, roughly 20% of which are singletons, and over 7.5% rests with the top ten. This sample's time point: persistent/refractory GD, antithyroid drugs over 5 years with positive TRAb. PBMC RNA was the source of the TCR library. Material: peripheral blood mononuclear cells (PBMCs), obtained when the disease was refractory, from a patient treated with antithyroid drugs. Receptors originate from a female donor with Graves disease.

This rearrangement joins TRBV5-1 to TRBJ1-2, with 8 bases that match TRBD1. CDR1 is SGHRS, CDR2 YFSETQ, per germline. The ends lost 3 bases at V and 12 bases at J; junction bases unmatched: 10. CDR3 size: 13 residues. The CDR3 DNA sequence: TGCGCCAGCAGCTCGACAGGGGAGCGCGGCCACACCTTC. It is translated as CASSSTGERGHTF. The variable domain in full, with the rest retrieved from reference TRBV5-1 and TRBJ1-2, is KAGVTQTPRYLIKTRGQQVTLSCSPISGHRSVSWYQQTPGQGLQFLFEYFSETQRNKGNFPGRFSGRQFSNSRSEMNVSTLELGDSALYLCASSSTGERGHTFGSGTRLTVV.

In its sample, this clonotype was seen many times. The CDR3 reads CASSLASGNEQYF. The DNA for the CDR3 is TGTGCCAGCAGCTTAGCTAGCGGGAACGAGCAGTACTTC. V usage is TRBV7-2 and J usage is TRBJ2-7, with TRBD2 identical over 8 bases. The CDR3 length is 13 residues. J lost 5 bases, V lost 0 bases, and 0 bases had no gene match. The germline CDR1 and CDR2 sequences are SGHTA and FQGNSA.

This clonotype has only a few counts. This sequence joins TRBV29-1 and TRBJ2-5; tentative D call: TRBD2 (6 bases). This CDR3 comprises 12 residues. Germline lookup yields CDR1 SQVTM and CDR2 ANQGSEA. Trimming took 6 bases from V and 9 from J, leaving 17 bases between them. CDR3 residues: CSVGTHGGPQYF. In nucleotides, the CDR3 is TGCAGCGTAGGAACTCACGGGGGTCCCCAGTACTTC.

To note about this clonotype: Possible read error: a much larger clone is one base away. V and J are TRBV15 and TRBJ1-2, with 10 bases matching TRBD1. Germline-derived CDR1 and CDR2 are LNHNV and YYDKDF (reference sequence). This CDR3 region has 15 residues. The CDR3 loop reads CAIHGGQGGPYDYTF. In nucleotides, the CDR3 is TGTGCCATCCACGGTGGACAGGGGGGTCCCTATGACTACACCTTC.

CDR3 DNA: TGTGCCAGCTCACCGAGCCCCGGGGGGGGCGAGCAGTACTTC. It codes for CASSPSPGGGEQYF. This sequence joins TRBV18 and TRBJ2-7; TRBD2 agrees at 8 bases. This CDR3 is 14 amino acids long. Germline values: CDR1 KGHSH, CDR2 LQKENI. Trimming took 3 bases from V and 6 from J; bases not matched to a gene: 7.

The chain links TRBV6-1 to TRBJ1-5, with TRBD1 as a possible D gene (5 bases). The CDR3 spans 15 residues. Germline V gives CDR1 MNHNS, CDR2 SASEGT. V lost 7 bases to trimming and J lost 2 bases, with 15 bases between them. CDR3 in amino acids: CASMGGDYGNQPQHF. DNA for the CDR3: TGTGCCAGCATGGGGGGGGACTATGGCAATCAGCCCCAGCATTTT.

The chain couples TRBV30 to TRBJ1-3; 7 nucleotides match TRBD1. Germline trimming cut 0 bases from V and 0 bases from J; bases unmatched to any gene: 17. The CDR3 totals 20 residues. The germline V gene has CDR1 GTSNPN and CDR2 SVGIG (reference sequence). CDR3 loop: CAWSVLSTWPRTGSGNTIYF. CDR3 bases: TGTGCCTGGAGTGTACTTTCAACGTGGCCCAGGACAGGCTCTGGAAACACCATATATTTT. Combining the CDR3 with reference TRBV30 and TRBJ1-3 gives the whole variable domain SQTIHQWPATLVQPVGSPLSLECTVEGTSNPNLYWYRQAAGRGLQLLFYSVGIGQISSEVPQNLSASRPQDRQFILSSKKLLLSDSGFYLCAWSVLSTWPRTGSGNTIYFGEGSWLTVV.

This clonotype was observed many times. V is TRBV12-3 or TRBV12-4 and J is TRBJ2-7, with a weak D call TRBD1 (5 bases). The CDR3 sequence is 15 residues long. The ends were cut back, 4 bases at V and 5 bases at J, with 18 bases in the middle. The CDR3 DNA follows: TGTGCCAGCAGTTCCATCCCCCCGACAGTCCACGAGCAGTACTTC. This gives the protein CASSSIPPTVHEQYF.

The V gene is TRBV6-2 or TRBV6-3, the J gene TRBJ1-4, with TRBD1 as a possible D gene (6 bases). This CDR3 has 16 residues. CDR1 MNHEY and CDR2 SVGEGT come from the germline V gene. V was cut by 4 bases and J by 3 bases, with 15 bases left in between. This CDR3 is CASSFGARGSNEKLFF. The CDR3 region has the DNA TGTGCCAGCAGTTTCGGGGCCAGGGGTTCTAATGAAAAACTGTTTTTT.